The 22 T cell receptor beta chains presented below share a single source sample, sequenced in a study of cytomegalovirus exposure and HLA in healthy donors. Researchers ran the PCR with 60 Vbeta and 13 Jbeta primers. TCRdb's copy holds only in-frame clones and misses some; the assay was immunoSEQ multiplex PCR. The sample includes some 150,000 clones, approximately 80% of them seen just once. The specimen sequenced was PBMCs. These receptors were collected from a woman aged 25 to 39 in good health and CMV-seropositive.

This rearrangement joins TRBV6-1 to TRBJ1-1, with D possibly matching TRBD1 (5 bases). The CDR3 spans 12 residues. The germline CDR1 and CDR2 sequences are MNHNS and SASEGT. The V and J ends lost 8 bases and 5 bases respectively, with 12 bases between them. CDR3 DNA: TGTGCCAGCGGCCGGCGGGGGACTGAAGCTTTCTTT. Translated, it gives CASGRRGTEAFF.

The table lists this clone with a count of one. The chain uses TRBV7-2 and TRBJ1-2; the D gene is possibly TRBD1 (5 bases). Germline loops: CDR1 SGHTA, CDR2 FQGNSA. V lost 4 bases to trimming and J lost 4 bases, with 10 bases between them. The CDR3 consists of 13 residues. Written as DNA, the CDR3 is TGTGCCAGCAGCTCCGGACACAGCTATGGCTACACCTTC. It encodes CASSSGHSYGYTF.

Concerning this clone: The sample has other DNA sequences that encode this CDR3 too. The V and J genes are TRBV5-1 and TRBJ2-1; 13 nucleotides agree with TRBD2. The CDR3 contains 14 residues. Trimming at V came to 1 base and at J to 10 bases, leaving 2 bases not matched to a gene. Germline loops: CDR1 SGHRS, CDR2 YFSETQ. The chain's CDR3 is CASSLTSGGGEQFF. DNA of the CDR3: TGCGCCAGCAGCTTGACTAGCGGGGGGGGCGAGCAGTTCTTC.

The CDR3 DNA reads as TGTGCCAGCAGTCAGGGGCCAGTATACGAGCAGTACTTC. Its protein is CASSQGPVYEQYF. The chain joins TRBV28 to TRBJ2-7, with D possibly matching TRBD1 (6 bases). The CDR3 contains 13 residues. Trimming removed 5 bases from V and 4 bases from J, with 12 bases in between. Per the germline V gene, CDR1 is MDHEN and CDR2 is SYDVKM.

The chain combines TRBV9 with TRBJ1-1; no reliable D call. The CDR3 is 13 amino acids. CDR1 is SGDLS, CDR2 YYNGEE, per germline. Trimming removed 4 bases at V and 3 bases at J, with 10 bases between. The CDR3 bases are TGTGCCAGCAGCCCCGGGATCCACACTGAAGCTTTCTTT. Translated: CASSPGIHTEAFF.

This clone has just a few counts. The V gene is TRBV9, the J gene TRBJ1-2; tentatively, D is TRBD1 (5 bases). The germline V gene encodes CDR1 SGDLS and CDR2 YYNGEE. The CDR3 sequence is 14 residues long. Trimming pared 2 bases from V and 4 bases from J, leaving 12 bases between. The CDR3 DNA is TGTGCCAGCAGCGTCGCTGGGGGGTCCTATGGCTACACCTTC. This encodes CASSVAGGSYGYTF.

J is TRBJ1-2 and V is TRBV30; D is undetermined. The CDR3 sequence is 13 residues long. The V gene lost 4 bases and the J gene lost 2 bases, with 11 bases spanning the gap. Germline CDR1 GTSNPN, CDR2 SVGIG (reference sequence). The CDR3 DNA sequence: TGTGCCTGGATGGGAGGAGGAAACTATGGCTACACCTTC. Translating it yields CAWMGGGNYGYTF.

This chain joins TRBV2 and TRBJ2-1; perhaps TRBD2 as D (5 bases). This CDR3 spans 13 amino acids. The germline gives CDR1 SNHLY, CDR2 FYNNEI. The V gene lost 10 bases and the J gene lost 6 bases, with 16 bases spanning the gap. CDR3 nucleotides: TGTGCCACCTTCGGACCAGCGGTCAATGAGCAGTTCTTC. Translation gives CATFGPAVNEQFF.

The gene calls are TRBV4-1 and TRBJ2-3; possibly TRBD1 for D (5 bases). The germline gives CDR1 MGHRA, CDR2 YSYEKL. The V and J ends lost 1 base and 2 bases respectively, with 10 bases between them. The CDR3 spans 15 residues. In nucleotides, the CDR3 is TGCGCCAGCAGCCAAGGACAGCCTGACACAGATACGCAGTATTTT. It codes for CASSQGQPDTDTQYF.

V is TRBV19 and J is TRBJ2-5, with 14 bases aligning to TRBD2. Germline CDR1 reads LNHDA; CDR2 reads SQIVND (reference sequence). J lost 5 bases, V lost 4 bases, and 15 bases had no gene match. The CDR3 consists of 19 residues. The chain's CDR3 is CASSKPYSGLAGEAETQYF. The DNA for the CDR3 is TGTGCCAGTAGTAAACCATACTCGGGACTAGCGGGGGAGGCGGAGACCCAGTACTTC.

The rearrangement links TRBV6-7 to TRBJ1-3; the D gene is possibly TRBD1 (5 bases). TRBV6-7 has ORF status, its function being uncertain. The CDR3 totals 15 residues. With 6 bases removed from V and 0 bases from J, the gap between germline ends came to 12 bases. The CDR3 region is CASRRDSTSGNTIYF. Written as DNA, the CDR3 is TGTGCCAGCAGAAGGGACTCAACCTCTGGAAACACCATATATTTT.

This clone was recorded once. This chain connects TRBV13 to TRBJ2-3, with TRBD2 matching over 9 bases. V shed 2 bases, J shed 4 bases, and the junction held 13 bases outside the gene matches. The germline CDR1 and CDR2 sequences are PRHDT and FYEKMQ (reference sequence). The CDR3 has 18 residues. This CDR3 is CASSLIRRAGGHPDTQYF. The CDR3 DNA sequence: TGTGCCAGCAGCTTAATACGTAGAGCGGGGGGCCATCCAGATACGCAGTATTTT.

V and J are TRBV7-3 and TRBJ1-1, with a weak D call TRBD1 (6 bases). This CDR3 region has 14 residues. Germline V CDR1 and CDR2: SGHTA, FQGTGA. Trimming stripped 1 base from V and 3 bases from J, with 9 bases between. The CDR3, as DNA: TGTGCCAGCAGCTTAATTGGGGGCTACACTGAAGCTTTCTTT. Residues: CASSLIGGYTEAFF.

This clone appeared a few times. The V call is TRBV19, the J call TRBJ2-3; 16 bases are shared with TRBD2. The germline gives CDR1 LNHDA, CDR2 SQIVND (reference sequence). After removal of 5 bases from V and 2 bases from J, the junction contained 10 bases not matched to a gene. The CDR3 covers 19 residues. The CDR3 reads CASSLSGLAGGPNTDTQYF. Written as DNA, the CDR3 is TGTGCCAGTAGTCTCTCGGGACTAGCGGGGGGGCCCAACACAGATACGCAGTATTTT.

The chain uses TRBV28 and TRBJ1-4; D gene unclear. The CDR3 spans 13 residues. Germline-derived CDR1 and CDR2 are MDHEN and SYDVKM. V was pared by 3 bases and J by 10 bases, with 12 bases between. The CDR3 DNA reads TGTGCCAGCAGTTTCTTGACCCTAGGAAAACTGTTTTTT. Its translation: CASSFLTLGKLFF.

The CDR3 sequence is CASRGSDTQYF. As DNA, the CDR3 is TGTGCCAGCAGGGGCTCGGATACGCAGTATTTT. The rearrangement links TRBV6-6 to TRBJ2-3, with unresolved D. The V and J ends lost 6 bases and 6 bases respectively, with 7 bases between them. Germline values: CDR1 MNHNY, CDR2 SVGAGI (reference sequence). The CDR3 is made up of 11 amino acids.

V and J are TRBV7-8 and TRBJ1-5; 9 nucleotides align to TRBD1. Trimming took 5 bases from V and 0 from J; bases not matched to a gene: 5. Germline V lookup: CDR1 SGHVS, CDR2 FQNEAQ. The CDR3 extends over 16 amino acids. The CDR3 DNA is TGTGCCAGCAGCATACAGGGGGCGCGTAGCAATCAGCCCCAGCATTTT. Translating it yields CASSIQGARSNQPQHF.

The rearrangement joins TRBV28 to TRBJ1-2; 9 bases agree with TRBD1. The J segment lost 6 bases and the V segment lost 4 bases, leaving 0 bases of the junction unmatched. The CDR3 spans 12 residues. Germline-derived CDR1 and CDR2 are MDHEN and SYDVKM. The CDR3 coding sequence is TGTGCCAGCAGTTGGACAGGGGATGGCTACACCTTC. Encoded protein: CASSWTGDGYTF.

This sequence joins TRBV5-1 and TRBJ2-1; TRBD2 agrees at 12 bases. The CDR3 has 17 residues. Germline CDR1 SGHRS, CDR2 YFSETQ. V shed 4 bases and J 9 bases; nucleotides not matched to a gene: 14. The CDR3 sequence: CASSMTKTSGGEGEQFF. CDR3 coding DNA: TGCGCCAGCAGCATGACGAAGACTAGCGGGGGAGAGGGTGAGCAGTTCTTC.

Remarks on this clone: Other DNA sequences from this sample encode an identical CDR3 as well. The chain recombines TRBV7-2 with TRBJ1-2, with 9 bases identical to TRBD1. V was clipped by 5 bases and J by 4 bases; unmatched bases: 2. CDR1 SGHTA and CDR2 FQGNSA come from the germline V gene. The CDR3 sequence is 13 residues long. The CDR3 DNA reads as TGTGCCAGCAGCCTGGGACAGGGCTATGGCTACACCTTC. Its translation: CASSLGQGYGYTF. The full variable domain, rest sourced from reference TRBV7-2 and TRBJ1-2, is GAGVSQSPSNKVTEKGKDVELRCDPISGHTALYWYRQSLGQGLEFLIYFQGNSAPDKSGLPSDRFSAERTGGSVSTLTIQRTQQEDSAVYLCASSLGQGYGYTFGSGTRLTVV.

This sequence joins TRBV11-3 and TRBJ1-1; 7 bases align to TRBD1. The V and J ends lost 4 bases and 1 base, in that order; junction bases with no gene match: 6. The germline CDR1 and CDR2 sequences are SGHNT and YENEEA. This CDR3 is built from 15 residues. The CDR3 spells CASSSRTGKNTEAFF. The DNA for the CDR3 is TGTGCCAGCAGCTCGCGGACAGGAAAGAACACTGAAGCTTTCTTT.

The CDR3 DNA follows: TGCAGCGTTGAATACTTATGGGCTAGCGGGGGGCCCACAGATACGCAGTATTTT. This codes for CSVEYLWASGGPTDTQYF. The chain is built from TRBV29-1 and TRBJ2-3; 11 bases agree with TRBD2. Germline CDR1 reads SQVTM; CDR2 reads ANQGSEA. The CDR3 has 18 amino acids. The V gene end was trimmed by 2 bases and the J gene end by 2 bases; junction bases not matched to a gene: 12.